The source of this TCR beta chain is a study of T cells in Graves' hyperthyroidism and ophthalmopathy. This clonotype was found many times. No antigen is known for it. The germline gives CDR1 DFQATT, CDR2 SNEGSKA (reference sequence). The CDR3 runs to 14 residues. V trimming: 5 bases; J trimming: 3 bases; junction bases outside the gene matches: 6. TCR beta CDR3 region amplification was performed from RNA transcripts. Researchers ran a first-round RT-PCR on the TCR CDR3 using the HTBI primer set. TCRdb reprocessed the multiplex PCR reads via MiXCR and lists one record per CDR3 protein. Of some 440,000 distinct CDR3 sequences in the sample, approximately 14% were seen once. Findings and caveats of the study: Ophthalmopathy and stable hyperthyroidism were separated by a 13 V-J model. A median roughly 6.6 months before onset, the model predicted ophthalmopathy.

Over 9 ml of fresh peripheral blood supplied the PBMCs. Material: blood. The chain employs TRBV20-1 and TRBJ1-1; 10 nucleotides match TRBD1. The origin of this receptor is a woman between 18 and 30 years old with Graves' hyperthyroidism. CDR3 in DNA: TGCAGTGCTTTTCCAGGACAGGGGGACACTGAAGCTTTCTTT. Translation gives CSAFPGQGDTEAFF.